These 10 T cell receptor beta chains were all obtained from the same sample, sequenced in a study of T-cell memory formation after mild COVID-19. Each CDR3 protein is one row after TCRdb ran MiXCR on the 5' RACE reads. The sample consists of roughly 170,000 distinct CDR3 sequences, approximately 18% of them appearing once. Sequenced material: PBMCs or a T cell subset sorted from them (not recorded which). All receptors come from a man between 18 and 29 years old who had mild COVID-19 (a few samples of this study predate the infection). Cell type and time point are not known.

This clonotype was observed a few times. The rearrangement links TRBV21-1 to TRBJ2-7; the table's D gene call, TRBD2, was not cross checked with the DNA. TRBV21-1 is described as a pseudogene. CDR3 size: 14 residues. CDR3 region: CASSTGTMRREQYF. CDR3 bases: TGTGCCAGCAGTACCGGGACTATGAGACGCGAGCAGTACTTC.

The genes are TRBV7-2 and TRBJ1-2; D is unclear. Deletions cut 2 bases from V and 7 bases from J, with 17 bases between. This CDR3 is built from 15 residues. Per the germline V gene, CDR1 is SGHTA and CDR2 is FQGNSA. Written as DNA, the CDR3 is TGTGCCAGCAGCTTATATACAGCACAATGGTCTGGCTACACCTTC. Translating it yields CASSLYTAQWSGYTF.

V gene TRBV5-1 combines with J gene TRBJ2-2, with 7 positions matching TRBD1. CDR3 length: 16 residues. V was clipped by 0 bases and J by 6 bases; unmatched bases: 8. Germline CDR1 and CDR2: SGHRS and YFSETQ. CDR3 DNA: TGCGCCAGCAGCTTGGTGCAAGGGGGCGGTTCCGGGGAGCTGTTTTTT. Translation gives CASSLVQGGGSGELFF.

This clonotype was counted between two and nine times. The V call is TRBV20-1, the J call TRBJ2-5; D remains unclear. Germline CDR1 DFQATT, CDR2 SNEGSKA (reference sequence). The CDR3 runs 13 residues. V lost 5 bases, J lost 4 bases, and 14 bases lay in between. The CDR3 sequence: CSAFSPPSETQYF. The CDR3 nucleotides read TGCAGTGCTTTTTCCCCACCCTCAGAGACCCAGTACTTC.

This clonotype turned up a few times. V is TRBV5-1 and J is TRBJ1-6; 9 bases match TRBD1. V shed 2 bases, J shed 8 bases, and the junction held 5 bases outside the gene matches. In germline, CDR1 is SGHRS, CDR2 YFSETQ. The CDR3 is 15 residues long. The CDR3, as DNA: TGCGCCAGCAGCTTACAGGGGGCCCGGGATTCACCCCTCCACTTT. Residues: CASSLQGARDSPLHF.

V gene TRBV6-2 or TRBV6-3 combines with J gene TRBJ2-1; perhaps D is TRBD1 or TRBD2 (5 bases each). Germline V gene lookup returns CDR1 MNHEY and CDR2 SVGEGT. Trimming shortened V by 6 bases and J by 5 bases, and 11 bases separated the two germline ends. This CDR3 is 13 amino acids long. The chain's CDR3 is CASRGTGNNEQFF. In nucleotides, the CDR3 is TGTGCCAGCAGGGGGACGGGAAACAATGAGCAGTTCTTC.

The rearrangement links TRBV5-1 to TRBJ2-6; D gene unclear. The CDR3 runs 15 residues. The germline CDR1 and CDR2 sequences are SGHRS and YFSETQ. The V end lost 0 bases, the J end lost 4 bases, and 8 bases lay between the germline ends. CDR3 amino acids: CASSLGQAGANVLTF. The CDR3, as DNA: TGCGCCAGCAGCTTGGGTCAGGCGGGGGCCAACGTCCTGACTTTC.

This clonotype appeared a single time. The CDR3 nucleotides read TGTGCCAGCAGCTCTACTTCCTGGGGTGAGCAGTTCTTC. Protein sequence: CASSSTSWGEQFF. The V call is TRBV9, the J call TRBJ2-1, with D uncertain. CDR3 length equals 13 residues. Germline V gene lookup returns CDR1 SGDLS and CDR2 YYNGEE. The V end was cut by 4 bases, the J end by 9 bases, with 14 bases between.

This clonotype has a handful of counts. V and J are TRBV7-7 and TRBJ2-3; no clear D gene. The CDR3 extends over 14 amino acids. The germline V gene has CDR1 SSHAT and CDR2 FNYEAQ (reference sequence). Between the trimmed V and J ends, which lost 4 bases and 2 bases, there was a span of 10 bases. The CDR3 sequence is CASSSLSNTDTQYF. CDR3 bases: TGTGCCAGCAGCTCTCTATCAAACACAGATACGCAGTATTTT.

This chain links TRBV6-5 with TRBJ1-5, with D possibly TRBD1 on 5 matching bases. Germline lookup yields CDR1 MNHEY and CDR2 SVGAGI. Deletions cut 6 bases from V and 2 bases from J, with 11 bases between. The CDR3 totals 14 residues. Written as DNA, the CDR3 is TGTGCCAGCAGCGGGACCCTTGGCAATCAGCCCCAGCATTTT. Translated: CASSGTLGNQPQHF.